The clone carrying this T cell receptor (beta chain) has a handful of counts. What it recognizes is unknown. The sample is drawn from a study of T-cell memory formation after mild COVID-19. In germline, CDR1 is SGHRS, CDR2 YFSETQ. The length of the CDR3 is 17 residues. V lost 4 bases to trimming and J lost 6 bases, with 23 bases between them. Study-wide results and caveats: The SARS-CoV-2 specificity of second-wave clones reaching peak at day 37 remained unverified. Shrinking CD4+ clones were chiefly CM and EM; CD8+ ones were chiefly EMRA.

TCRdb fed the 5' RACE reads into MiXCR, producing one record per CDR3 protein. Found here are under 400,000 distinct CDR3 sequences, 25% to 30% of them singletons; the top ten hold about 14%. This rearrangement joins TRBV5-1 to TRBJ2-1, with D perhaps given as TRBD1 or TRBD2 (6 bases each). Specimen: PBMCs or a T cell subset sorted from them (not recorded which). This TCR came from an adult woman who had mild COVID-19 (a few samples of this study predate the infection). Cell type and time point are not known. DNA for the CDR3: TGCGCCAGCAGCCGAGGAGTACTAGAGGGGGGTAGCAATGAGCAGTTCTTC. It codes for CASSRGVLEGGSNEQFF.